This T cell receptor (beta chain) appears in the sequencing data of a study of shared clonotypes between healthy human individuals. About the study: Donors were a couple of women and a few men aged 18 to 49. Study observations and caveats: Clonotype sharing among donors, it was expected, would be affected by sequencing depth.

Generated by immunoSEQ multiplex PCR, the TCRdb table keeps only in-frame clones and is missing some. Among about 480,000 clones, 79% were seen once, and the ten largest hold around 13%. The germline CDR1 and CDR2 sequences are MNHEY and SVGAGI. Trimming removed 0 bases from V and 2 bases from J, with 8 bases in between. The CDR3 runs to 15 residues. On this clone itself: Its specificity is not known.

Adult Caucasians living in Nashville, Tennessee made up all of the donors. This TCR derives from a woman between 40 and 50 years old in good health. Some clones in this sample may be carry-over from other donors' samples. The material sequenced was PBMCs. The gene calls are TRBV6-5 and TRBJ2-4; TRBD1 might be the D (6 bases). The CDR3 DNA follows: TGTGCCAGCAGTTACTCGGGGGCTTCCAAAAACATTCAGTACTTC. Its translation: CASSYSGASKNIQYF.